Shown below are 23 T cell receptor beta chains from a single sample sequenced in a study of T cells in Graves' hyperthyroidism and ophthalmopathy. TCR beta CDR3 regions were amplified from RNA transcripts. A set of HTBI primers served as the primers for a first-round RT-PCR of the TCR CDR3. TCRdb passed the multiplex PCR reads through MiXCR, listing each CDR3 protein once. The sample lists a few hundred thousand distinct CDR3 sequences, around 46% occurring once. Sequencing was done on a sample of peripheral blood or thyroid tissue (not recorded which). Every receptor here comes from a woman aged 18-29 years with Graves' hyperthyroidism.

This clonotype appeared many times. The chain recombines TRBV7-2 with TRBJ2-7, with a weak D call TRBD2 (5 bases). The CDR3 contains 15 residues. V gave up 1 base and J gave up 7 bases, with 17 bases separating them. Looked up from germline, CDR1 is SGHTA and CDR2 is FQGNSA. The CDR3 loop is CASSLVGDFLREQYF. CDR3 in DNA: TGTGCCAGCAGCTTAGTCGGGGATTTCTTACGGGAGCAGTACTTC.

This chain joins TRBV9 and TRBJ1-4; a weak D match, TRBD1 (6 bases). The CDR3 runs to 16 residues. Looked up from germline, CDR1 is SGDLS and CDR2 is YYNGEE. V lost 5 bases and J lost 3, with 17 bases in between. CDR3 DNA: TGTGCCAGCAGTTTACAGGGTAAACTCTCTAATGAAAAACTGTTTTTT. Translated, it gives CASSLQGKLSNEKLFF.

In regard to this clonotype: The junction departs from the called germline gene at one end, perhaps through a read error. V gene TRBV7-8 combines with J gene TRBJ1-1; D not resolved. The germline CDR1 and CDR2 sequences are SGHVS and FQNEAQ. The CDR3 sequence is 14 residues long. The CDR3 sequence: CASSLLFPDTEASF. In DNA, the CDR3 is TGTGCCAGCAGCTTATTGTTCCCCGACACTGAAGCTTCCTTT.

The V and J genes are TRBV7-9 and TRBJ1-2; D call uncertain. This CDR3 has 13 residues. Deletions cut 5 bases from V and 5 bases from J, with 12 bases between. In germline, CDR1 is SEHNR, CDR2 FQNEAQ (reference sequence). The CDR3 spells CASSIQTTYGYTF. CDR3 coding DNA: TGTGCCAGCAGCATTCAGACAACGTATGGCTACACCTTC.

The rearrangement joins TRBV7-9 to TRBJ2-2, with D hard to call. With 0 bases removed from V and 0 bases from J, the gap between germline ends came to 5 bases. Germline CDR1 is SEHNR and CDR2 is FQNEAQ (reference sequence). The CDR3 runs 15 residues. CDR3 amino acids: CASSLAQPNTGELFF. CDR3 DNA: TGTGCCAGCAGCTTAGCACAACCGAACACCGGGGAGCTGTTTTTT.

This clonotype was counted many times. The chain joins TRBV5-4 to TRBJ2-7; weak D call: TRBD1 (6 bases). Germline V lookup: CDR1 SGHNT, CDR2 YYREEE (reference sequence). CDR3 length: 16 residues. V was shortened by 0 bases and J by 5 bases, with 18 bases between the two germline ends. CDR3 coding DNA: TGTGCCAGCAGCTTGGGGACAGTCGGGTTCCGGAACGAGCAGTACTTC. It specifies CASSLGTVGFRNEQYF.

This clonotype was observed at least ten times. The chain employs TRBV4-2 and TRBJ2-5; D is possibly TRBD1 (6 bases). The germline V and J ends were trimmed by 4 bases and 4 bases, with 13 bases remaining between them. This CDR3 is built from 14 residues. Germline V gene data show CDR1 as LGHNA and CDR2 as YNFKEQ. The CDR3 DNA is TGTGCCAGCAGCCCCCAAGTAGGGGGAGAGACCCAGTACTTC. It translates to CASSPQVGGETQYF.

V and J are TRBV12-5 and TRBJ2-7; D not resolved. The V end was cut by 6 bases, the J end by 7 bases, with 16 bases between. The CDR3 is made up of 13 amino acids. From germline, CDR1 is LGHNT and CDR2 FRNRAP. In DNA, the CDR3 is TGTGCTAGTGGGGACCCCCTCATTGGAGAGCAGTACTTC. It is translated as CASGDPLIGEQYF. The full variable domain, rest sourced from reference TRBV12-5 and TRBJ2-7, is DARVTQTPRHKVTEMGQEVTMRCQPILGHNTVFWYRQTMMQGLELLAYFRNRAPLDDSGMPKDRFSAEMPDATLATLKIQPSEPRDSAVYFCASGDPLIGEQYFGPGTRLTVT.

This clonotype came up many times. This chain links TRBV7-8 with TRBJ1-5; no firm D call. Deletions cut 5 bases from V and 1 base from J, with 9 bases between. The length of the CDR3 is 14 residues. Per germline, CDR1 SGHVS and CDR2 FQNEAQ. The CDR3 loop is CASSVFRSNQPQHF. In nucleotides, the CDR3 is TGTGCCAGCAGCGTATTTAGGAGCAATCAGCCCCAGCATTTT.

The rearrangement joins TRBV15 to TRBJ1-2; 7 nucleotides match TRBD1. Per germline, CDR1 LNHNV and CDR2 YYDKDF (reference sequence). CDR3 length: 15 amino acids. After removal of 3 bases from V and 7 bases from J, the junction contained 11 bases not matched to a gene. The CDR3 here is CATSSTSGGDSGYTF. The DNA for the CDR3 is TGTGCCACCAGCAGTACTAGCGGAGGGGACAGTGGCTACACCTTC.

This clonotype was recorded at least ten times. V and J are TRBV7-2 and TRBJ2-7; 7 bases fit TRBD1. CDR3 size: 14 residues. Trimming removed 5 bases from V and 3 bases from J; junction bases left unmatched: 7. Germline values: CDR1 SGHTA, CDR2 FQGNSA. The CDR3 is CASSPRTGIYEQYF. As DNA, the CDR3 is TGTGCCAGCAGCCCCAGGACAGGAATCTACGAGCAGTACTTC.

This clonotype was observed at least ten times. This chain links TRBV7-8 with TRBJ1-1; D is undetermined. Trimming took off 5 bases at V and 8 bases at J, with 21 bases between the two ends. Germline assignment: CDR1 SGHVS and CDR2 FQNEAQ. There are 15 residues in the CDR3. DNA of the CDR3: TGTGCCAGCAGCCGAGAAATTATCCGCGGGTCCGAAGCTTTCTTT. It yields the protein CASSREIIRGSEAFF.

The chain recombines TRBV20-1 with TRBJ2-7; 8 positions agree with TRBD2. The CDR3 length is 14 residues. Germline CDR1 reads DFQATT; CDR2 reads SNEGSKA (reference sequence). V was clipped by 6 bases and J by 6 bases; unmatched bases: 13. The CDR3 DNA reads as TGCAGTGCCCCCGGGGGGGGCGTCCCAGCCGAGCAGTACTTC. This gives the protein CSAPGGGVPAEQYF.

The chain is built from TRBV7-4 and TRBJ2-5; TRBD2 matches 8 bases. This CDR3 has 15 amino acids. J was trimmed by 2 bases and V by 8 bases; bases with no gene match: 10. The germline V gene encodes CDR1 SGHVT and CDR2 SQSDAQ. The CDR3 coding sequence is TGTGCCAGCGGCCAAGGGGGGACTAGACAAGAGACCCAGTACTTC. Its protein is CASGQGGTRQETQYF.

This clonotype was seen once. This chain uses TRBV20-1 with TRBJ1-5, with D perhaps TRBD1 (5 bases). There are 16 residues in the CDR3. Deletions cut 3 bases from V and 1 base from J, with 16 bases between. The germline V gene has CDR1 DFQATT and CDR2 SNEGSKA (reference sequence). CDR3 sequence (DNA): TGCAGTGCTAGGGGTGGGGGAGGGAGGAGCAATCAGCCCCAGCATTTT. Its translation is CSARGGGGRSNQPQHF.

V usage is TRBV7-2 and J usage is TRBJ2-7; TRBD1 agrees at 7 bases. Trimming at V came to 5 bases and at J to 5 bases, leaving 9 bases not matched to a gene. The CDR3 sequence is 14 residues long. CDR1 and CDR2 (germline): SGHTA, FQGNSA. DNA for the CDR3: TGTGCCAGCAGCAAGAGACAGGGTGTCAACGAGCAGTACTTC. This encodes CASSKRQGVNEQYF.

The chain has TRBV9 and TRBJ2-2; 8 bases align to TRBD1. The V gene's germline CDR1 is SGDLS and CDR2 YYNGEE. V lost 0 bases, J lost 6 bases, and 7 bases stayed unmatched. The CDR3 has 16 residues. The CDR3 DNA sequence: TGTGCCAGCAGCGTAGCCGGACAGGGTATATCCGGGGAGCTGTTTTTT. This translates into CASSVAGQGISGELFF.

The V gene is TRBV7-9, the J gene TRBJ1-1; unclear D gene. The ends were cut back, 6 bases at V and 3 bases at J, with 14 bases in the middle. This CDR3 spans 14 amino acids. Germline V lookup: CDR1 SEHNR, CDR2 FQNEAQ (reference sequence). The CDR3 DNA reads TGTGCCAGCAGTGCTAGAGAGAGGGACACTGAAGCTTTCTTT. It translates to CASSARERDTEAFF.

This clonotype was counted between two and nine times. V and J are TRBV18 and TRBJ1-5; weak D call: TRBD1 (6 bases). Germline CDR1 and CDR2: KGHSH and LQKENI. This CDR3 has 17 amino acids. Trimming took off 3 bases at V and 6 bases at J, with 21 bases between the two ends. The CDR3 DNA reads TGTGCCAGCTCACCCGGTTCTATCCGGACAGACTTTCAGCCCCAGCATTTT. Protein sequence: CASSPGSIRTDFQPQHF.

V is TRBV15 and J is TRBJ2-7; a weak D match, TRBD1 (6 bases). The CDR3 runs 15 residues. Germline CDR1 and CDR2: LNHNV and YYDKDF (reference sequence). V was shortened by 0 bases and J by 5 bases, with 14 bases between the two germline ends. CDR3 nucleotides: TGTGCCACCAGCAGAGAGGCGGTGGCAGGGGACGAGCAGTACTTC. Translating gives CATSREAVAGDEQYF.

This clonotype was seen ten or more times. The chain joins TRBV7-8 to TRBJ1-6; 10 bases are a match to TRBD1. With V trimmed by 4 bases and J by 9 bases, 6 bases remained unmatched. The CDR3 loop spans 15 amino acids. Germline V gene data show CDR1 as SGHVS and CDR2 as FQNEAQ. The CDR3 coding sequence is TGTGCCAGCAGCTCAGAGGGGACAGGGGCTTCACCCCTCCACTTT. Translated, it gives CASSSEGTGASPLHF. Together with reference TRBV7-8 and TRBJ1-6, the CDR3 gives the full variable domain: GAGVSQSPRYKVAKRGQDVALRCDPISGHVSLFWYQQALGQGPEFLTYFQNEAQLDKSGLPSDRFFAERPEGSVSTLKIQRTQQEDSAVYLCASSSEGTGASPLHFGNGTRLTVT.

The chain carries TRBV20-1 and TRBJ1-2; the D gene is possibly TRBD1 (6 bases). The V gene lost 6 bases and the J gene lost 4 bases, with 18 bases spanning the gap. CDR1 and CDR2 from the germline V gene are DFQATT and SNEGSKA (reference sequence). The length of the CDR3 is 14 residues. The CDR3 DNA is TGCAGTGCGGCGAATTACAGGGTTCTCTATGGCTACACCTTC. It translates to CSAANYRVLYGYTF.

The rearrangement links TRBV9 to TRBJ1-2; TRBD1 might be the D (5 bases). The germline V gene encodes CDR1 SGDLS and CDR2 YYNGEE. V was pared by 1 base and J by 0 bases, with 13 bases between. This CDR3 contains 16 residues. In DNA, the CDR3 is TGTGCCAGCAGCGTATATGCGGACATAACTAACTATGGCTACACCTTC. Translation: CASSVYADITNYGYTF.